These T cell receptor beta chains were read from a single sample in a study of cytomegalovirus exposure and HLA in healthy donors. TCRdb keeps only in-frame clones here, not all; method: immunoSEQ multiplex PCR. The profile shows some 160,000 clones, 76% of them singletons. Specimen: PBMCs. These receptors all come from a woman aged 40 to 55 in good health and CMV-seronegative. Both conserved end residues are part of each CDR3. Fields, in order: J gene, clone size, V gene, D gene, CDR3 protein, CDR3 DNA. A D gene is named only where the DNA matches it firmly. Clone size is not always given. Where it is, it says once, few, many or a class for expanded clones.

j_call: TRBJ2-3; clone_size: NA; v_call: TRBV19; d_call: TRBD2; cdr3_aa: CASSAVAGESTDTQYF; cdr3_nt: TGTGCCAGTAGTGCAGTAGCGGGGGAGAGCACAGATACGCAGTATTTT
j_call: TRBJ2-5; clone_size: NA; v_call: TRBV5-1; d_call: TRBD2; cdr3_aa: CASSLVGSGGWETQYF; cdr3_nt: TGCGCCAGCAGCTTGGTTGGTAGCGGGGGCTGGGAGACCCAGTACTTC
j_call: TRBJ1-2; clone_size: NA; v_call: TRBV28; d_call: NA; cdr3_aa: CASSLSAGPNYGYTF; cdr3_nt: TGTGCCAGCAGTTTATCGGCAGGGCCCAACTATGGCTACACCTTC
j_call: TRBJ2-7; clone_size: few; v_call: TRBV15; d_call: TRBD2; cdr3_aa: CATKGTSGRDPYEQYF; cdr3_nt: TGTGCCACCAAAGGGACTAGCGGGAGGGATCCCTACGAGCAGTACTTC
j_call: TRBJ1-3; clone_size: NA; v_call: TRBV9; d_call: TRBD1; cdr3_aa: CASSLLGTGAGNTIYF; cdr3_nt: TGTGCCAGCAGCCTTCTCGGGACAGGGGCTGGAAACACCATATATTTT
j_call: TRBJ1-5; clone_size: NA; v_call: TRBV10-1; d_call: NA; cdr3_aa: CASSDRGQPQHF; cdr3_nt: TGCGCCAGCAGTGACCGGGGTCAGCCCCAGCATTTT
j_call: TRBJ1-2; clone_size: NA; v_call: TRBV15; d_call: TRBD1; cdr3_aa: CATSGGPGQAYYGYTF; cdr3_nt: TGTGCCACCAGCGGTGGCCCAGGACAGGCCTACTATGGCTACACCTTC
j_call: TRBJ1-6; clone_size: NA; v_call: TRBV5-1; d_call: TRBD1; cdr3_aa: CASSVGQGAHSPLHF; cdr3_nt: TGCGCCAGCAGCGTCGGGCAGGGGGCCCATTCACCCCTCCACTTT
j_call: TRBJ2-7; clone_size: NA; v_call: TRBV4-2; d_call: NA; cdr3_aa: CASSQDQEAWLAIYEQYF; cdr3_nt: TGTGCCAGCAGCCAAGATCAAGAGGCGTGGCTAGCGATCTACGAGCAGTACTTC
j_call: TRBJ1-6; clone_size: many; v_call: TRBV6-1; d_call: NA; cdr3_aa: CASSDGERNSPLHF; cdr3_nt: TGTGCCAGCAGTGATGGGGAGCGAAATTCACCCCTCCACTTT
j_call: TRBJ2-2; clone_size: NA; v_call: TRBV27; d_call: NA; cdr3_aa: CASSTGTVPVTGELFF; cdr3_nt: TGTGCCAGCAGTACAGGGACGGTTCCTGTCACCGGGGAGCTGTTTTTT
j_call: TRBJ1-2; clone_size: NA; v_call: TRBV25-1; d_call: TRBD1; cdr3_aa: CASSEYRGQGADGYTF; cdr3_nt: TGTGCCAGCAGTGAATATAGGGGACAGGGGGCGGACGGCTACACCTTC
j_call: TRBJ2-1; clone_size: few; v_call: TRBV9; d_call: TRBD2; cdr3_aa: CASRKTSGGHEQFF; cdr3_nt: TGTGCCAGCAGAAAGACTAGCGGGGGACATGAGCAGTTCTTC
j_call: TRBJ1-2; clone_size: NA; v_call: TRBV28; d_call: NA; cdr3_aa: CASSRSTGVLGGYTF; cdr3_nt: TGTGCCAGCAGTCGGTCGACAGGAGTGCTGGGAGGCTACACCTTC
j_call: TRBJ1-2; clone_size: NA; v_call: TRBV10-3; d_call: TRBD1; cdr3_aa: CATRTGDHGYTF; cdr3_nt: TGTGCCACCCGGACAGGGGATCATGGCTACACCTTC
j_call: TRBJ1-5; clone_size: NA; v_call: TRBV27; d_call: TRBD1; cdr3_aa: CATSNRGLNQPQHF; cdr3_nt: TGTGCCACCTCTAACAGGGGCCTAAATCAGCCCCAGCATTTT
j_call: TRBJ2-5; clone_size: few; v_call: TRBV15; d_call: TRBD1; cdr3_aa: CATSRDGNRGDQYF; cdr3_nt: TGTGCCACCAGCAGAGATGGAAACAGGGGGGACCAGTACTTC
j_call: TRBJ1-5; clone_size: NA; v_call: TRBV28; d_call: TRBD1; cdr3_aa: CASSSLRTGNSLPQHF; cdr3_nt: TGTGCCAGCAGTTCCCTTCGGACAGGGAATTCTCTTCCCCAGCATTTT
j_call: TRBJ1-5; clone_size: NA; v_call: TRBV10-1; d_call: NA; cdr3_aa: CASRADRSNQPQHF; cdr3_nt: TGCGCCAGCAGAGCGGACAGATCCAATCAGCCCCAGCATTTT
j_call: TRBJ1-1; clone_size: NA; v_call: TRBV27; d_call: NA; cdr3_aa: CASRAAEPTPEAFF; cdr3_nt: TGTGCCAGCAGGGCGGCCGAACCTACCCCTGAAGCTTTCTTT
j_call: TRBJ2-7; clone_size: NA; v_call: TRBV18; d_call: NA; cdr3_aa: CASSPDSGISYEQYF; cdr3_nt: TGTGCCAGCTCACCGGACAGCGGGATATCCTACGAGCAGTACTTC
j_call: TRBJ1-1; clone_size: NA; v_call: TRBV30; d_call: TRBD1; cdr3_aa: CAWIGTGVGTEAFF; cdr3_nt: TGTGCCTGGATCGGGACAGGGGTAGGCACTGAAGCTTTCTTT
j_call: TRBJ1-1; clone_size: few; v_call: TRBV5-4; d_call: NA; cdr3_aa: CASDQGTNTEAFF; cdr3_nt: TGTGCCAGCGATCAGGGGACGAACACTGAAGCTTTCTTT
j_call: TRBJ1-2; clone_size: NA; v_call: TRBV2; d_call: NA; cdr3_aa: CASSSLQEPILYGYTF; cdr3_nt: TGTGCCAGCAGTAGTCTACAGGAACCCATCCTTTATGGCTACACCTTC
j_call: TRBJ2-5; clone_size: NA; v_call: TRBV28; d_call: NA; cdr3_aa: CASASTAETQYF; cdr3_nt: TGTGCCAGCGCCTCCACCGCGGAGACCCAGTACTTC
j_call: TRBJ2-5; clone_size: NA; v_call: TRBV11-2; d_call: TRBD2; cdr3_aa: CASSFTSGGETQYF; cdr3_nt: TGTGCCAGCAGCTTTACTAGCGGGGGTGAGACCCAGTACTTC
j_call: TRBJ1-2; clone_size: NA; v_call: TRBV28; d_call: NA; cdr3_aa: CASSLSGHFNYGYTF; cdr3_nt: TGTGCCAGCAGTTTGTCGGGACACTTTAACTATGGCTACACCTTC
j_call: TRBJ1-2; clone_size: NA; v_call: TRBV28; d_call: TRBD1; cdr3_aa: CASSTGTALRNGYTF; cdr3_nt: TGTGCCAGCAGTACAGGGACAGCACTTCGGAATGGCTACACCTTC
j_call: TRBJ1-2; clone_size: NA; v_call: TRBV14; d_call: TRBD1; cdr3_aa: CASSQDLLDRVNYGYTF; cdr3_nt: TGTGCCAGCAGCCAAGATCTCCTAGACAGGGTGAACTATGGCTACACCTTC
j_call: TRBJ1-5; clone_size: few; v_call: TRBV27; d_call: NA; cdr3_aa: CASRVRGGFQPQHF; cdr3_nt: TGTGCCAGCAGAGTGCGGGGAGGGTTTCAGCCCCAGCATTTT
j_call: TRBJ1-2; clone_size: NA; v_call: TRBV5-4; d_call: TRBD1; cdr3_aa: CASSGDSPITYGYTF; cdr3_nt: TGTGCCAGCAGCGGGGACAGCCCTATAACCTATGGCTACACCTTC
j_call: TRBJ2-5; clone_size: NA; v_call: TRBV21-1; d_call: NA; cdr3_aa: CASSKGPGQGRGETQYF; cdr3_nt: TGTGCCAGCAGCAAGGGACCGGGACAGGGACGGGGAGAGACCCAGTACTTC
j_call: TRBJ2-1; clone_size: NA; v_call: TRBV5-1; d_call: TRBD1; cdr3_aa: CASSVPDRVALNEQFF; cdr3_nt: TGCGCCAGCAGCGTACCGGACAGGGTCGCCCTCAATGAGCAGTTCTTC
j_call: TRBJ2-5; clone_size: NA; v_call: TRBV11-1; d_call: TRBD2; cdr3_aa: CASSHLTSGRQETQYF; cdr3_nt: TGTGCCAGCAGCCATTTGACTAGCGGGAGACAAGAGACCCAGTACTTC
j_call: TRBJ2-7; clone_size: NA; v_call: TRBV10-1; d_call: TRBD2; cdr3_aa: CASSWTSGDTYEQYF; cdr3_nt: TGCGCCAGCAGCTGGACTAGCGGGGATACCTACGAGCAGTACTTC
j_call: TRBJ2-4; clone_size: NA; v_call: TRBV6-1; d_call: NA; cdr3_aa: CASSEFPGANIQYF; cdr3_nt: TGTGCCAGCAGTGAATTTCCAGGGGCAAACATTCAGTACTTC
j_call: TRBJ1-2; clone_size: few; v_call: TRBV5-1; d_call: TRBD1; cdr3_aa: CASRVEQGDGYTF; cdr3_nt: TGCGCCAGCAGGGTAGAACAGGGGGATGGCTACACCTTC
j_call: TRBJ1-1; clone_size: NA; v_call: TRBV7-9; d_call: NA; cdr3_aa: CASSPHLTESRAFF; cdr3_nt: TGTGCCAGCAGCCCCCATTTGACAGAATCGAGGGCTTTCTTT
j_call: TRBJ1-1; clone_size: NA; v_call: TRBV2; d_call: NA; cdr3_aa: CASRRTVSMNTEAFF; cdr3_nt: TGTGCCAGCAGGCGGACAGTATCCATGAACACTGAAGCTTTCTTT
j_call: TRBJ1-4; clone_size: once; v_call: TRBV11-2; d_call: NA; cdr3_aa: CASSPWGGVNNNEKLFF; cdr3_nt: TGTGCCAGCAGCCCCTGGGGAGGGGTGAACAATAATGAAAAACTGTTTTTT
j_call: TRBJ1-2; clone_size: NA; v_call: TRBV23-1; d_call: NA; cdr3_aa: CASSQSGPRSYGYTF; cdr3_nt: TGCGCCAGCAGTCAATCGGGGCCCCGGAGCTATGGCTACACCTTC